This T cell receptor (beta chain) comes out of a study of Graves' ophthalmopathy and Graves' hyperthyroidism. Scientists amplified the TCR beta CDR3 regions from RNA transcripts. HTBI primers were used in a first-round RT-PCR, which preceded a second-round multiplex PCR. One entry per CDR3 protein, called by TCRdb with MiXCR from the multiplex PCR reads. The sample contains hundreds of thousands of distinct CDR3 sequences, about two fifths of which appear only once. This clonotype showed up many times. Uncontrolled infections, pregnancy, lactation or other autoimmune diseases led to patient exclusion. J lost 5 bases, V lost 10 bases, and 7 bases had no gene match. The CDR3 is 13 residues long. Germline V gives CDR1 KGHDR, CDR2 SFDVKD.

The sequencing sample was made of peripheral blood. J is TRBJ2-5 and V is TRBV24-1; TRBD2 agrees at 9 bases. This sequence originates from an adult man with Graves' ophthalmopathy. DNA of the CDR3: TGTGCCACTGGTGGGACTAGCTCTGAGACCCAGTACTTC. Translation: CATGGTSSETQYF.